A single sample gave rise to the 9 T cell receptor beta chains below, sequenced in a study of shared clonotypes between healthy human individuals. The table came from immunoSEQ multiplex PCR; TCRdb's copy has only in-frame clones and leaves some out. The sample holds about 2,200,000 clones; roughly 91% are singletons and the top ten take about 1.8%. CD45RO-negative, CCR7-selected cells formed the naive CD8 fraction, which excluded terminally differentiated effector memory CD45RA+ cells. The sample was naive CD8+ T cells from PBMCs. The receptors were sampled from a man aged 18 to 29 in good health. Some clones in this sample may be carry-over from other donors' samples.

On this clone itself: Other nucleotide sequences from this sample produce the same CDR3. The rearrangement uses TRBV29-1 and TRBJ2-1; a weak D match, TRBD1 (5 bases). Per the germline V gene, CDR1 is SQVTM and CDR2 is ANQGSEA. The CDR3 totals 13 residues. Trimming removed 4 bases from V and 1 base from J, with 8 bases in between. Here the CDR3 DNA reads TGCAGCGTTGTTTCAGGGTCCTACAATGAGCAGTTCTTC. Its translation: CSVVSGSYNEQFF.

The chain joins TRBV4-2 to TRBJ2-7; possible D gene TRBD2, 6 bases. The CDR3 runs to 14 residues. Trimming cost V 3 bases and J 2 bases, with 11 bases left between them. Per the germline V gene, CDR1 is LGHNA and CDR2 is YNFKEQ. CDR3 amino acids: CASSQGLRTYEQYF. The CDR3 region has the DNA TGTGCCAGCAGCCAGGGACTCCGAACCTACGAGCAGTACTTC.

The chain combines TRBV5-6 with TRBJ2-1; tentatively, D is TRBD2 (5 bases). Germline CDR1 is SGHDT and CDR2 is YYEEEE. The CDR3 has 17 amino acids. Trimming removed 3 bases from V and 0 bases from J, with 16 bases in between. The CDR3 loop reads CASSWSGGSRSYNEQFF. As DNA, the CDR3 is TGTGCCAGCAGCTGGTCGGGCGGGTCGCGCTCCTACAATGAGCAGTTCTTC.

The V call is TRBV28, the J call TRBJ2-6, with no clear D. In germline, CDR1 is MDHEN, CDR2 SYDVKM. V lost 5 bases and J lost 0, with 5 bases in between. The CDR3 consists of 14 residues. CDR3 region: CASSGSSGANVLTF. In DNA form, the CDR3 reads TGTGCCAGCAGTGGATCCTCTGGGGCCAACGTCCTGACTTTC.

The V call is TRBV19, the J call TRBJ1-1; D not resolved. V was pared by 6 bases and J by 6 bases, with 8 bases between. Germline V gene sequence: CDR1 LNHDA, CDR2 SQIVND (reference sequence). The CDR3 is 11 residues long. CDR3 sequence (DNA): TGTGCCAGTAGGGAAGGCGCTGAAGCTTTCTTT. Its translation is CASREGAEAFF.

J is TRBJ1-2 and V is TRBV12-5; D is ambiguous. Trimming removed 2 bases from V and 8 bases from J, with 27 bases in between. Germline V CDR1 and CDR2: LGHNT, FRNRAP. The CDR3 runs to 18 residues. DNA for the CDR3: TGTGCTAGTGGTTTGCCTTCCAGCGCCTTCTTTTCGCCCGGGGGCTACACCTTC. Amino acid sequence: CASGLPSSAFFSPGGYTF.

The chain has TRBV19 and TRBJ1-5; D possibly corresponds to TRBD1 (6 bases). Germline V lookup: CDR1 LNHDA, CDR2 SQIVND (reference sequence). This CDR3 comprises 15 residues. The ends were cut back, 3 bases at V and 7 bases at J, with 16 bases in the middle. This CDR3 is CASSIEKGHRQPQHF. The CDR3 region has the DNA TGTGCCAGTAGTATCGAAAAGGGACATAGGCAGCCCCAGCATTTT.

The V gene is TRBV7-4, the J gene TRBJ2-7; D is perhaps TRBD1 (5 bases). This CDR3 is built from 15 residues. Germline V lookup: CDR1 SGHVT, CDR2 SQSDAQ. Trimming stripped 0 bases from V and 4 bases from J, with 13 bases between. The CDR3 loop is CASSLAGRVSYEQYF. For the CDR3, the DNA is TGTGCCAGCAGCTTAGCGGGCAGGGTAAGTTACGAGCAGTACTTC.

The V and J genes are TRBV9 and TRBJ2-7; a weak D match, TRBD1 (7 bases). The CDR3 totals 13 residues. The V and J ends lost 4 bases and 6 bases respectively, with 14 bases between them. Per the germline V gene, CDR1 is SGDLS and CDR2 is YYNGEE. The CDR3 DNA is TGTGCCAGCAGCTATCGACAGGGAGGCGAGCAGTACTTC. Residues: CASSYRQGGEQYF.